The next 29 T cell receptor beta chains were all read from a single sample in a study of cytomegalovirus exposure and HLA in healthy donors. The PCR made use of 60 Vbeta and 13 Jbeta primers. TCRdb's copy holds only in-frame clones and misses some; the assay was immunoSEQ multiplex PCR. The profile shows about 86,000 clones, roughly 80% of them singletons. The specimen was PBMCs. These receptors were obtained from a middle-aged woman in good health and CMV-seropositive.

The chain couples TRBV7-8 to TRBJ1-2, with 7 bases lining up with TRBD1. The trim removed 0 bases at V and 7 bases at J, leaving 5 bases unmatched. The CDR3 has 14 residues. CDR1 SGHVS and CDR2 FQNEAQ come from the germline V gene. CDR3 sequence (DNA): TGTGCCAGCAGCTTAGCGAAACAGGGGTTTGGCTACACCTTC. Translating gives CASSLAKQGFGYTF.

J is TRBJ2-7 and V is TRBV19, with TRBD1 identical over 7 bases. Germline V lookup: CDR1 LNHDA, CDR2 SQIVND (reference sequence). The V segment lost 4 bases and the J segment 2 bases; nucleotides outside the gene matches: 8. This CDR3 has 15 amino acids. This chain's CDR3 is CASSTADRPTYEQYF. The CDR3 nucleotides read TGTGCCAGTAGTACAGCGGACAGGCCAACCTACGAGCAGTACTTC.

J is TRBJ2-7 and V is TRBV27, with a possible D match to TRBD2 (5 bases). CDR1 is MNHEY and CDR2 is SMNVEV in the germline V gene (reference sequence). V was cut by 2 bases and J by 4 bases, with 6 bases left in between. The CDR3 sequence is 12 residues long. CDR3 region: CASSLTGYEQYF. The CDR3 DNA follows: TGTGCCAGCAGTTTAACGGGGTACGAGCAGTACTTC.

V is TRBV9 and J is TRBJ1-3, with D possibly being TRBD1 (5 bases). The ends were cut back, 3 bases at V and 3 bases at J, with 10 bases in the middle. The CDR3 covers 14 residues. Germline loops: CDR1 SGDLS, CDR2 YYNGEE. This CDR3 is CASSAQGGGNTIYF. DNA of the CDR3: TGTGCCAGCAGCGCCCAGGGCGGTGGAAACACCATATATTTT. The full variable domain, its missing parts supplied by reference TRBV9 and TRBJ1-3, is DSGVTQTPKHLITATGQRVTLRCSPRSGDLSVYWYQQSLDQGLQFLIQYYNGEERAKGNILERFSAQQFPDLHSELNLSSLELGDSALYFCASSAQGGGNTIYFGEGSWLTVV.

The J gene is TRBJ1-2, the V gene TRBV9; 7 positions match TRBD1. The CDR3 length is 14 residues. V shed 2 bases, J shed 2 bases, and the junction held 3 bases outside the gene matches. Germline values: CDR1 SGDLS, CDR2 YYNGEE. The CDR3 loop reads CASSVDRTNYGYTF. Written as DNA, the CDR3 is TGTGCCAGCAGCGTGGACAGGACCAACTATGGCTACACCTTC. Drawing the rest from reference TRBV9 and TRBJ1-2, the complete variable domain is DSGVTQTPKHLITATGQRVTLRCSPRSGDLSVYWYQQSLDQGLQFLIQYYNGEERAKGNILERFSAQQFPDLHSELNLSSLELGDSALYFCASSVDRTNYGYTFGSGTRLTVV.

The CDR3 spells CASSGGYLGTEAFF. The CDR3 DNA sequence: TGTGCCAGCAGTGGGGGCTATCTGGGCACTGAAGCTTTCTTT. The gene calls are TRBV25-1 and TRBJ1-1, with D possibly TRBD1 on 5 matching bases. Germline V gives CDR1 MGHDK, CDR2 SYGVNS. Between the trimmed V and J ends, which lost 4 bases and 4 bases, there was a span of 13 bases. This CDR3 is 14 amino acids long.

This chain uses TRBV14 with TRBJ1-1; D call uncertain. CDR1 and CDR2 from the germline V gene are SGHDN and FVKESK. Trimming left V 1 base short and J 3 bases short, with 6 bases between. CDR3 length: 13 amino acids. CDR3 sequence reads: CASSQGTDTEAFF. The CDR3 DNA sequence: TGTGCCAGCAGCCAAGGTACGGACACTGAAGCTTTCTTT.

The chain combines TRBV29-1 with TRBJ1-2; D not certain. The CDR3 consists of 11 residues. Trimming stripped 3 bases from V and 5 bases from J, with 7 bases between. The V gene's germline CDR1 is SQVTM and CDR2 ANQGSEA. The CDR3 loop reads CSVDLAYGYTF. CDR3 coding DNA: TGCAGCGTTGATTTGGCTTATGGCTACACCTTC.

This rearrangement joins TRBV5-1 to TRBJ2-1; D not certain. Trimming took off 0 bases at V and 8 bases at J, with 6 bases between the two ends. This CDR3 contains 12 residues. Germline V gene data show CDR1 as SGHRS and CDR2 as YFSETQ. CDR3 nucleotides: TGCGCCAGCAGCTTGGAGACATATGAGCAGTTCTTC. Protein product: CASSLETYEQFF.

J is TRBJ2-1 and V is TRBV28; TRBD2 matches 10 bases. The CDR3 extends over 15 amino acids. J was trimmed by 9 bases and V by 6 bases; bases with no gene match: 11. The germline V gene has CDR1 MDHEN and CDR2 SYDVKM. The chain's CDR3 is CASSLVASGSPEQFF. Written as DNA, the CDR3 is TGTGCCAGCAGCCTAGTGGCTAGCGGGAGTCCTGAGCAGTTCTTC.

The V and J genes are TRBV6-6 and TRBJ2-1; 8 bases are shared with TRBD2. This CDR3 region has 16 residues. The V and J ends lost 4 bases and 8 bases, in that order; junction bases with no gene match: 13. Germline V CDR1 and CDR2: MNHNY, SVGAGI (reference sequence). DNA for the CDR3: TGTGCCAGCAGTTCCCAGACTAGCGTCACCGTCCATGAGCAGTTCTTC. It encodes CASSSQTSVTVHEQFF.

This chain joins TRBV5-1 and TRBJ2-1, with 12 bases matching TRBD2. Trimming at V came to 1 base and at J to 5 bases, leaving 4 bases not matched to a gene. This CDR3 spans 16 amino acids. CDR1 and CDR2 from the germline V gene are SGHRS and YFSETQ. CDR3 loop: CASSLMLAGGDNEQFF. The CDR3 DNA reads TGCGCCAGCAGCTTGATGCTAGCGGGAGGGGACAATGAGCAGTTCTTC.

This sequence joins TRBV4-3 and TRBJ2-2; D call uncertain. The V end was cut by 0 bases, the J end by 4 bases, with 15 bases between. The CDR3 spans 17 residues. Germline CDR1 LGHNA, CDR2 YSLEER. The CDR3 DNA is TGCGCCAGCAGCCAAGAATTAGTAGGAGTAGGCACCGGGGAGCTGTTTTTT. Encoded protein: CASSQELVGVGTGELFF.

This clone was recorded a few times. The sample carries other DNA sequences with the same CDR3. J is TRBJ1-2 and V is TRBV5-4; tentatively, D is TRBD1 (5 bases). The CDR3 contains 13 residues. V was pared by 1 base and J by 2 bases, with 6 bases between. Germline V gene sequence: CDR1 SGHNT, CDR2 YYREEE (reference sequence). The CDR3, as DNA: TGTGCCAGCAGCTTGCCAGGGAACTATGGCTACACCTTC. Translated: CASSLPGNYGYTF.

V and J are TRBV19 and TRBJ1-2, with D perhaps matching TRBD1 (5 bases). The V gene lost 6 bases and the J gene lost 8 bases, with 7 bases spanning the gap. The CDR3 spans 10 residues. CDR1 LNHDA and CDR2 SQIVND come from the germline V gene (reference sequence). CDR3 nucleotides: TGTGCCAGTAGAGGGGCCGGCTACACCTTC. Protein: CASRGAGYTF.

Turning to this clone: The junction departs from germline at one end; a sequencing error may be responsible. CDR3 sequence (DNA): TGTGCTAGCAGCTTAGAGCCGGGGGCAGATACGCAGTATTTT. Amino acid sequence: CASSLEPGADTQYF. This rearrangement joins TRBV7-7 to TRBJ2-3, with a tentative D call TRBD2 (6 bases). CDR1 and CDR2 (germline): SSHAT, FNYEAQ (reference sequence). The CDR3 has 14 residues.

The V call is TRBV6-1, the J call TRBJ1-2, with D unresolved. Looked up from germline, CDR1 is MNHNS and CDR2 is SASEGT. The CDR3 extends over 13 amino acids. V lost 5 bases to trimming and J lost 5 bases, with 12 bases between them. The CDR3 is CASSRTDLYGYTF. The CDR3 coding sequence is TGTGCCAGCAGTCGGACTGATCTATATGGCTACACCTTC.

This chain links TRBV9 with TRBJ1-1; D not resolved. This CDR3 has 14 amino acids. Germline loops: CDR1 SGDLS, CDR2 YYNGEE. V lost 1 base, J lost 3 bases, and 10 bases lay in between. CDR3 in amino acids: CASSVSYTDTEAFF. The CDR3 DNA reads as TGTGCCAGCAGCGTAAGTTATACGGACACTGAAGCTTTCTTT.

The rearrangement joins TRBV13 to TRBJ2-7, with a weak D call TRBD1 (6 bases). The CDR3 consists of 15 residues. The V gene's germline CDR1 is PRHDT and CDR2 FYEKMQ (reference sequence). The V end was cut by 0 bases, the J end by 3 bases, with 12 bases between. CDR3 in amino acids: CASSLGRRDNYEQYF. The CDR3 DNA is TGTGCCAGCAGCTTAGGGCGCAGGGACAACTACGAGCAGTACTTC.

The rearrangement joins TRBV30 to TRBJ1-4; TRBD1 is a possible D gene (5 bases). Germline V gene lookup returns CDR1 GTSNPN and CDR2 SVGIG (reference sequence). Trimming took off 0 bases at V and 4 bases at J, with 15 bases between the two ends. The CDR3 is 16 amino acids. This CDR3 reads CAWSVQRGGFNEKLFF. DNA of the CDR3: TGTGCCTGGAGTGTACAACGGGGGGGGTTTAATGAAAAACTGTTTTTT.

V is TRBV29-1 and J is TRBJ2-5, with D perhaps TRBD2 (7 bases). The DNA matches TRBJ2-7 better at its end, which makes the J call doubtful. Germline V CDR1 and CDR2: SQVTM, ANQGSEA. This CDR3 has 16 residues. CDR3 bases: TGCAGCGCCGCGAAGGGGGTCAGGGAGGGGGTCTACGAGCAGTACTTC. It is translated as CSAAKGVREGVYEQYF.

V gene TRBV9 combines with J gene TRBJ2-1, with D maybe TRBD2 (6 bases). Germline values: CDR1 SGDLS, CDR2 YYNGEE. The CDR3 runs to 13 residues. V shed 3 bases and J shed 7 bases, with 11 bases lying between them. The CDR3 reads CASSDSGVNEQFF. The CDR3 DNA reads as TGTGCCAGCAGCGATTCGGGGGTTAATGAGCAGTTCTTC.

The chain couples TRBV27 to TRBJ2-7; a weak D match, TRBD1 (6 bases). V was trimmed by 7 bases and J by 3 bases, leaving 13 bases between them. Germline CDR1 is MNHEY and CDR2 is SMNVEV (reference sequence). The CDR3 has 13 residues. CDR3 in DNA: TGTGCCAGCACCTCGACAGGAAGCTACGAGCAGTACTTC. This codes for CASTSTGSYEQYF.

The table lists this clone with a count of one. The V call is TRBV27, the J call TRBJ2-1; 7 nucleotides line up with TRBD1. The CDR3 runs 15 residues. Looked up from germline, CDR1 is MNHEY and CDR2 is SMNVEV (reference sequence). The V gene end was trimmed by 3 bases and the J gene end by 6 bases; junction bases not matched to a gene: 8. Here the CDR3 DNA reads TGTGCCAGCAGTTTTGGGACAGTCGGCGGCAATGAGCAGTTCTTC. It is translated as CASSFGTVGGNEQFF.

This clone was detected only a few times. V gene TRBV5-1 combines with J gene TRBJ1-1; 9 positions agree with TRBD1. The V and J ends lost 5 bases and 5 bases, in that order; junction bases with no gene match: 13. This CDR3 has 16 amino acids. Germline CDR1 SGHRS, CDR2 YFSETQ. The DNA of the CDR3 is TGCGCCAGCAGACCTACCTTACAGGGGGCGCGGACTGAAGCTTTCTTT. This codes for CASRPTLQGARTEAFF.

The chain uses TRBV6-5 and TRBJ1-4; a weak D match, TRBD1 (5 bases). Germline assignment: CDR1 MNHEY and CDR2 SVGAGI. Trimming left V 3 bases short and J 8 bases short, with 13 bases between. This CDR3 is 14 amino acids long. The DNA of the CDR3 is TGTGCCAGCAGTTATGGGCAGGGCAAGGAAAAACTGTTTTTT. Its translation: CASSYGQGKEKLFF.

This chain connects TRBV5-1 to TRBJ1-6; 10 bases map to TRBD1. This CDR3 region has 16 residues. Germline CDR1 and CDR2: SGHRS and YFSETQ. The junction had 10 bases not matched to a gene; V was cut back by 4 bases and J by 9 bases. The CDR3 bases are TGCGCCAGCAGCCTTACCGCGACAGGGGGCGGTTCACCCCTCCACTTT. Protein sequence: CASSLTATGGGSPLHF.

The CDR3, as DNA: TGTGCCAGCAGCGCCCGGGGGCGGGGGGGCACAGATACGCAGTATTTT. Amino acid sequence: CASSARGRGGTDTQYF. V gene TRBV11-3 combines with J gene TRBJ2-3; the match to TRBD2 covers 8 bases. V trimming: 5 bases; J trimming: 1 base; junction bases outside the gene matches: 8. The germline gives CDR1 SGHNT, CDR2 YENEEA. The CDR3 spans 16 residues. The variable domain in full, completed from reference TRBV11-3 and TRBJ2-3, reads EAGVVQSPRYKIIEKKQPVAFWCNPISGHNTLYWYLQNLGQGPELLIRYENEEAVDDSQLPKDRFSAERLKGVDSTLKIQPAELGDSAVYLCASSARGRGGTDTQYFGPGTRLTVL.

This chain joins TRBV4-1 and TRBJ1-3; TRBD1 might be the D (5 bases). Germline V lookup: CDR1 MGHRA, CDR2 YSYEKL. The CDR3 totals 16 residues. Trimming took 4 bases from V and 0 from J, leaving 13 bases between them. In DNA form, the CDR3 reads TGCGCCAGCAGCCTTAAGGACGGGGGCTCTGGAAACACCATATATTTT. Amino acids: CASSLKDGGSGNTIYF.